Below, 27 T cell receptor beta chains from the same sample are listed, as sequenced in a study of lymphopenia after photon versus proton radiotherapy (dated by TCRdb to 2018 to 2020). Library generation was performed with the immunoSEQ multiplex PCR assay. TCRdb stores this immuneACCESS table with in-frame sequences only. Part of the clones is absent; in the studies checked, under half of the shortfall reflects unresolved V genes, and no reason is known for the rest. This sample has about 49,000 clones in its table, and approximately 82% of those were observed once. The ten largest make up around 30% of the sample. The specimen comprised peripheral blood, sampled from a patient treated with photon-based radiotherapy. Receptors were obtained from a middle-aged man with gastric cancer.

The genes are TRBV5-1 and TRBJ2-5; D may be TRBD1 (6 bases). The germline CDR1 and CDR2 sequences are SGHRS and YFSETQ. The CDR3 loop spans 12 amino acids. V lost 3 bases and J lost 5, with 8 bases in between. The CDR3 bases are TGCGCCAGCAGCTCGACAGGCGAGACCCAGTACTTC. Its translation: CASSSTGETQYF. The full variable domain, with the rest looked up from reference TRBV5-1 and TRBJ2-5, is KAGVTQTPRYLIKTRGQQVTLSCSPISGHRSVSWYQQTPGQGLQFLFEYFSETQRNKGNFPGRFSGRQFSNSRSEMNVSTLELGDSALYLCASSSTGETQYFGPGTRLLVL.

The chain couples TRBV28 to TRBJ2-5; 8 bases map to TRBD2. Germline V CDR1 and CDR2: MDHEN, SYDVKM. The junction had 11 bases not matched to a gene; V was cut back by 6 bases and J by 2 bases. This CDR3 spans 16 amino acids. In nucleotides, the CDR3 is TGTGCCAGCAGCTCCGGACTAGCCCCCGGTCAAGAGACCCAGTACTTC. It encodes CASSSGLAPGQETQYF.

This chain joins TRBV25-1 and TRBJ1-3; D not resolved. Germline V gene data show CDR1 as MGHDK and CDR2 as SYGVNS. CDR3 length: 14 amino acids. The V end was cut by 3 bases, the J end by 0 bases, with 6 bases between. The CDR3 here is CASSEGGSGNTIYF. CDR3 coding DNA: TGTGCCAGCAGTGAGGGTGGCTCTGGAAACACCATATATTTT. The complete variable domain, with remaining parts taken from reference TRBV25-1 and TRBJ1-3, reads EADIYQTPRYLVIGTGKKITLECSQTMGHDKMYWYQQDPGMELHLIHYSYGVNSTEKGDLSSESTVSRIRTEHFPLTLESARPSHTSQYLCASSEGGSGNTIYFGEGSWLTVV.

This sequence joins TRBV19 and TRBJ1-1, with a tentative D call TRBD1 (6 bases). V lost 8 bases and J 6 bases, leaving 16 bases between the germline ends. Per the germline V gene, CDR1 is LNHDA and CDR2 is SQIVND (reference sequence). The CDR3 length is 13 residues. The CDR3 coding sequence is TGTGCCAGTCGCACGGGGGGGCGAGCTGAAGCTTTCTTT. Residues: CASRTGGRAEAFF.

This chain links TRBV15 with TRBJ2-1; 7 bases map to TRBD2. This CDR3 is 13 amino acids long. The germline V gene encodes CDR1 LNHNV and CDR2 YYDKDF (reference sequence). V trimming: 6 bases; J trimming: 10 bases; junction bases outside the gene matches: 9. The CDR3 region is CATSGTTVDEQFF. The CDR3 DNA reads as TGTGCCACCAGTGGGACTACCGTCGACGAGCAGTTCTTC.

The chain carries TRBV11-2 and TRBJ2-1; perhaps TRBD2 as D (6 bases). V dropped 1 base and J dropped 8 bases, with 15 bases sitting between them. The length of the CDR3 is 15 residues. Per germline, CDR1 SGHAT and CDR2 FQNNGV. The CDR3 sequence is CASSLVPGVPHEQFF. The CDR3, as DNA: TGTGCCAGCAGCTTAGTCCCGGGAGTGCCCCATGAGCAGTTCTTC.

V usage is TRBV27 and J usage is TRBJ2-3; D possibly uses TRBD1 or TRBD2 (5 bases each). In germline, CDR1 is MNHEY, CDR2 SMNVEV (reference sequence). The CDR3 has 14 amino acids. V was clipped by 1 base and J by 0 bases, with 5 bases between them. CDR3 sequence (DNA): TGTGCCAGCAGTTTATGGGGGAGCACAGATACGCAGTATTTT. Its translation: CASSLWGSTDTQYF.

The genes are TRBV7-6 and TRBJ2-3; TRBD2 is a possible D gene (6 bases). CDR1 SGHVS and CDR2 FNYEAQ come from the germline V gene. The CDR3 length is 14 residues. V lost 5 bases and J 6 bases, leaving 15 bases between the germline ends. CDR3 residues: CASSESGSPDTQYF. CDR3 nucleotides: TGTGCCAGCAGCGAAAGCGGGTCGCCGGATACGCAGTATTTT.

The CDR3 is CASSLEQGGNHEQFF. In DNA, the CDR3 is TGTGCCAGCAGCTTAGAACAGGGGGGAAACCATGAGCAGTTCTTC. The chain combines TRBV7-6 with TRBJ2-1; 8 positions match TRBD1. Germline V gives CDR1 SGHVS, CDR2 FNYEAQ. Trimming at V came to 1 base and at J to 8 bases, leaving 7 bases not matched to a gene. The CDR3 consists of 15 residues.

The chain is built from TRBV4-1 and TRBJ2-3, with 11 positions matching TRBD2. Germline V gene data show CDR1 as MGHRA and CDR2 as YSYEKL. The CDR3 runs 17 residues. Trimming removed 3 bases from V and 6 bases from J; junction bases left unmatched: 11. In DNA, the CDR3 is TGCGCCAGCAGCCACTTAGCGGGAGGGGAACGAAGGGATACGCAGTATTTT. Its protein product is CASSHLAGGERRDTQYF.

This clone was counted once. This rearrangement joins TRBV5-1 to TRBJ2-1; D gene unclear. In germline, CDR1 is SGHRS, CDR2 YFSETQ. The CDR3 has 15 residues. Trimming took 5 bases from V and 4 from J, leaving 16 bases between them. The CDR3 DNA follows: TGCGCCAGCAGTCGTACACCCACCCCTTACAATGAGCAGTTCTTC. This codes for CASSRTPTPYNEQFF. The whole variable domain, remainder taken from reference TRBV5-1 and TRBJ2-1, is KAGVTQTPRYLIKTRGQQVTLSCSPISGHRSVSWYQQTPGQGLQFLFEYFSETQRNKGNFPGRFSGRQFSNSRSEMNVSTLELGDSALYLCASSRTPTPYNEQFFGPGTRLTVL.

The genes are TRBV28 and TRBJ2-7, with TRBD2 identical over 8 bases. V gave up 4 bases and J gave up 3 bases; unmatched junction bases: 11. The CDR3 spans 16 residues. From germline, CDR1 is MDHEN and CDR2 SYDVKM. The DNA of the CDR3 is TGTGCCAGCAGTTGGGTCTTTGGGACTAGATACTACGAGCAGTACTTC. Amino acid sequence: CASSWVFGTRYYEQYF.

CDR3 residues: CASSPWTNTEAFF. CDR3 bases: TGTGCCAGCAGTCCTTGGACGAACACTGAAGCTTTCTTT. The chain recombines TRBV27 with TRBJ1-1; no clear D. Trimming pared 5 bases from V and 1 base from J, leaving 8 bases between. Per germline, CDR1 MNHEY and CDR2 SMNVEV (reference sequence). The CDR3 consists of 13 residues.

This rearrangement joins TRBV19 to TRBJ1-1; 7 bases line up with TRBD1. Looked up from germline, CDR1 is LNHDA and CDR2 is SQIVND (reference sequence). The CDR3 runs to 15 residues. V dropped 6 bases and J dropped 5; count of bases not matched to a gene: 12. For the CDR3, the DNA is TGTGCCAGTAGCCCTCCGACAGGGACATTTACTGAAGCTTTCTTT. Translated: CASSPPTGTFTEAFF.

This rearrangement joins TRBV6-6 to TRBJ2-7; TRBD1 might be the D (5 bases). The germline CDR1 and CDR2 sequences are MNHNY and SVGAGI (reference sequence). The CDR3 is 16 residues long. The V end was cut by 5 bases, the J end by 1 base, with 18 bases between. CDR3 coding DNA: TGTGCCAGCAGTGCCCTAGGACAAGTTCAGTCCTACGAGCAGTACTTC. It codes for CASSALGQVQSYEQYF.

This chain joins TRBV27 and TRBJ1-2; D is uncertain. Germline CDR1 MNHEY, CDR2 SMNVEV (reference sequence). CDR3 size: 14 residues. Trimming left V 5 bases short and J 2 bases short, with 12 bases between. DNA of the CDR3: TGTGCCAGCAGTAAAAGGATGGAAAACTATGGCTACACCTTC. Translated: CASSKRMENYGYTF.

V usage is TRBV28 and J usage is TRBJ2-7; 7 bases fit TRBD1. The CDR3 spans 14 residues. Germline V gives CDR1 MDHEN, CDR2 SYDVKM. Trimming at V came to 6 bases and at J to 4 bases, leaving 9 bases not matched to a gene. The CDR3 DNA reads TGTGCCAGCAGCGGACAGGTTACAATGTACGAGCAGTACTTC. Protein sequence: CASSGQVTMYEQYF.

The chain links TRBV11-1 to TRBJ2-1; 8 bases fit TRBD2. CDR1 and CDR2 (germline): SGHAT, FQDESV (reference sequence). V lost 1 base, J lost 6 bases, and 2 bases stayed unmatched. CDR3 length: 14 residues. CDR3 DNA: TGTGCCAGCAGCTTAGTGCGGGAGGTCAATGAGCAGTTCTTC. Protein sequence: CASSLVREVNEQFF.

The gene calls are TRBV7-2 and TRBJ2-5, with D unresolved. The CDR3 runs to 13 residues. Germline values: CDR1 SGHTA, CDR2 FQGNSA. V was shortened by 5 bases and J by 3 bases, with 10 bases between the two germline ends. The CDR3 DNA reads as TGTGCCAGCAGCCCCACCCCTAAAGAGACCCAGTACTTC. The encoded protein is CASSPTPKETQYF.

V is TRBV19 and J is TRBJ2-7; the match to TRBD1 covers 11 bases. V lost 6 bases to trimming and J lost 3 bases; unmatched junction nucleotides: 4. Germline-derived CDR1 and CDR2 are LNHDA and SQIVND (reference sequence). The CDR3 loop spans 14 amino acids. Here the CDR3 reads CASRLGQGDYEQYF. The CDR3 DNA is TGTGCCAGTAGACTGGGACAGGGGGACTACGAGCAGTACTTC.

The gene calls are TRBV5-1 and TRBJ2-1, with a weak D call TRBD1 (5 bases). V was cut by 4 bases and J by 0 bases, with 11 bases left in between. The CDR3 consists of 15 residues. In germline, CDR1 is SGHRS, CDR2 YFSETQ. CDR3 sequence (DNA): TGCGCCAGCAGCGCGGACACGAGCTCCTACAATGAGCAGTTCTTC. The encoded protein is CASSADTSSYNEQFF.

J is TRBJ2-3 and V is TRBV30; possibly TRBD2 for D (5 bases). Trimming shortened V by 2 bases and J by 4 bases, and 13 bases separated the two germline ends. Germline loops: CDR1 GTSNPN, CDR2 SVGIG (reference sequence). The CDR3 contains 14 residues. As DNA, the CDR3 is TGTGCCTGGAGTAAGAGCGGTACCCCAGATACGCAGTATTTT. It yields the protein CAWSKSGTPDTQYF.

This chain joins TRBV5-1 and TRBJ1-1; TRBD1 is a possible D gene (6 bases). This CDR3 comprises 16 residues. CDR1 and CDR2 from the germline V gene are SGHRS and YFSETQ. Trimming cost V 5 bases and J 3 bases, with 20 bases left between them. The CDR3 DNA sequence: TGCGCCAGCAGGGATGGGGCTGGGGGCAAGGACACTGAAGCTTTCTTT. This encodes CASRDGAGGKDTEAFF.

The chain recombines TRBV30 with TRBJ2-5, with a possible D match to TRBD2 (5 bases). Between the trimmed V and J ends, which lost 1 base and 1 base, there was a span of 13 bases. The germline CDR1 and CDR2 sequences are GTSNPN and SVGIG (reference sequence). The CDR3 has 15 amino acids. This CDR3 is CAWSGGRVSQETQYF. The CDR3, as DNA: TGTGCCTGGAGTGGCGGGCGGGTAAGCCAAGAGACCCAGTACTTC.

This rearrangement joins TRBV5-1 to TRBJ2-4, with a weak D call TRBD1 (6 bases). Germline V gene lookup returns CDR1 SGHRS and CDR2 YFSETQ. V was pared by 0 bases and J by 5 bases, with 12 bases between. The CDR3 is 15 amino acids. The CDR3 spells CASSLASGVQNIQYF. DNA for the CDR3: TGCGCCAGCAGCTTGGCCTCAGGGGTTCAAAACATTCAGTACTTC.

The chain combines TRBV5-1 with TRBJ2-2; the D gene is possibly TRBD2 (6 bases). Trimming cost V 4 bases and J 1 base, with 11 bases left between them. This CDR3 contains 15 residues. Germline CDR1 reads SGHRS; CDR2 reads YFSETQ. CDR3 loop: CASSKGLVNTGELFF. The CDR3 DNA sequence: TGCGCCAGCAGCAAGGGACTCGTGAACACCGGGGAGCTGTTTTTT.

Only a few counts were recorded for this clone. The CDR3 region is CAISERNEQYF. DNA of the CDR3: TGTGCCATCAGTGAAAGGAACGAGCAGTACTTC. V and J are TRBV10-3 and TRBJ2-7; D is unresolved. The CDR3 is made up of 11 amino acids. Germline CDR1 is ENHRY and CDR2 is SYGVKD. With 3 bases removed from V and 5 bases from J, the gap between germline ends came to 5 bases.